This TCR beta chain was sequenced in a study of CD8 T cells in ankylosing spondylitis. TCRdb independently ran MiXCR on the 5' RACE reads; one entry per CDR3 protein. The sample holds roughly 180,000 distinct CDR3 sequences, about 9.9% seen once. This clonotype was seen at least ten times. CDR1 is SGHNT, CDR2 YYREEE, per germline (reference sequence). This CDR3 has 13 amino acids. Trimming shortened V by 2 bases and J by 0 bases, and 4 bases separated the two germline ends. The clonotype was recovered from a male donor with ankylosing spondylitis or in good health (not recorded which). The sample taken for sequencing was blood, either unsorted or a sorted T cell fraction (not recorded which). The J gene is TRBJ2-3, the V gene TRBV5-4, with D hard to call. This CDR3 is CASSFLSTDTQYF. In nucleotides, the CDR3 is TGTGCCAGCAGCTTTCTTAGCACAGATACGCAGTATTTT.